The 31 T cell receptor beta chains reported below all come from one sample, sequenced in a study of blood T cell repertoires in COVID-19. Here immunoSEQ multiplex PCR was the method, and the copy in TCRdb shows in-frame clones only, minus some. In the table there are under 150,000 clones, under 90% of which are singletons. Sequenced material: PBMCs or T cells enriched from blood (not recorded which). All receptors come from a man aged 45-65 years in a cohort exposed to, infected with or recovered from COVID-19 (not recorded which).

The V and J genes are TRBV7-9 and TRBJ2-5, with 8 bases lining up with TRBD1. The CDR3 has 13 residues. J was trimmed by 5 bases and V by 2 bases; bases with no gene match: 1. Germline loops: CDR1 SEHNR, CDR2 FQNEAQ (reference sequence). CDR3 region: CASSLSGGETQYF. CDR3 coding DNA: TGTGCCAGCAGCTTATCAGGGGGCGAGACCCAGTACTTC.

V usage is TRBV4-1 and J usage is TRBJ1-5; no definite D call. CDR1 is MGHRA and CDR2 is YSYEKL in the germline V gene. Trimming shortened V by 3 bases and J by 0 bases, and 18 bases separated the two germline ends. The CDR3 is 18 amino acids. The CDR3 nucleotides read TGCGCCAGCAGCCAGCTCCCGGGTCAACAATATAGCAATCAGCCCCAGCATTTT. Amino acids: CASSQLPGQQYSNQPQHF.

This clone came up a few times. J is TRBJ1-1 and V is TRBV29-1; the match to TRBD1 covers 8 bases. J gave up 1 base and V 6 bases, and 4 bases lay outside the gene matches. From germline, CDR1 is SQVTM and CDR2 ANQGSEA. The CDR3 consists of 13 residues. In DNA form, the CDR3 reads TGCAGCGTGAATGGACAGGGGAACACTGAAGCTTTCTTT. This encodes CSVNGQGNTEAFF. The entire variable domain, with the rest obtained from reference TRBV29-1 and TRBJ1-1, is as follows: SAVISQKPSRDICQRGTSLTIQCQVDSQVTMMFWYRQQPGQSLTLIATANQGSEATYESGFVIDKFPISRPNLTFSTLTVSNMSPEDSSIYLCSVNGQGNTEAFFGQGTRLTVV.

This clone was seen a few times. This sequence joins TRBV5-1 and TRBJ2-3; 11 bases agree with TRBD2. Unmatched junction bases numbered 12, after V lost 4 bases and J lost 5 bases. The CDR3 is made up of 17 amino acids. Germline V gene data show CDR1 as SGHRS and CDR2 as YFSETQ. For the CDR3, the DNA is TGCGCCAGCAGCCCTGGGATAGCGGGAGGGCCGGGAGATACGCAGTATTTT. It specifies CASSPGIAGGPGDTQYF. The full variable domain, its missing parts supplied by reference TRBV5-1 and TRBJ2-3, is KAGVTQTPRYLIKTRGQQVTLSCSPISGHRSVSWYQQTPGQGLQFLFEYFSETQRNKGNFPGRFSGRQFSNSRSEMNVSTLELGDSALYLCASSPGIAGGPGDTQYFGPGTRLTVL.

The genes are TRBV29-1 and TRBJ1-2; perhaps TRBD1 as D (6 bases). Trimming cost V 6 bases and J 1 base, with 9 bases left between them. The germline CDR1 and CDR2 sequences are SQVTM and ANQGSEA. This CDR3 is built from 12 residues. In DNA form, the CDR3 reads TGCAGCGTCGGGGACAATAACTATGGCTACACCTTC. As protein: CSVGDNNYGYTF.

The gene calls are TRBV5-1 and TRBJ2-1; 13 bases are shared with TRBD2. The CDR3 spans 15 residues. From germline, CDR1 is SGHRS and CDR2 YFSETQ. V gave up 4 bases and J gave up 8 bases; unmatched junction bases: 6. The CDR3 DNA follows: TGCGCCAGCAGCGCCGGACTAGCGGGAGAAGATGAGCAGTTCTTC. Translating gives CASSAGLAGEDEQFF.

This chain uses TRBV29-1 with TRBJ1-4; 8 bases line up with TRBD1. The CDR3 sequence is 12 residues long. Trimming at V came to 3 bases and at J to 17 bases, leaving 11 bases not matched to a gene. Germline CDR1 reads SQVTM; CDR2 reads ANQGSEA. The CDR3 nucleotides are TGCAGCGTTGAGAGCGGACAGGGTCCGCGTTTTTTT. Translated, it gives CSVESGQGPRFF.

V gene TRBV6-5 combines with J gene TRBJ2-7, with 8 bases fitting TRBD2. From germline, CDR1 is MNHEY and CDR2 SVGAGI. The CDR3 is 13 amino acids. The CDR3: CVIQERGTYEQYF. The CDR3 DNA reads TGTGTCATTCAGGAGCGGGGGACCTACGAGCAGTACTTC.

This clone has more than one count but fewer than ten. This chain links TRBV9 with TRBJ2-7; the D is unclear. CDR3 size: 13 residues. The germline V gene encodes CDR1 SGDLS and CDR2 YYNGEE. Trimming pared 0 bases from V and 2 bases from J, leaving 6 bases between. CDR3: CASSVGVAYEQYF. CDR3 in DNA: TGTGCCAGCAGCGTAGGAGTGGCCTACGAGCAGTACTTC.

This chain connects TRBV19 to TRBJ2-5, with D perhaps matching TRBD2 (6 bases). Germline V gene data show CDR1 as LNHDA and CDR2 as SQIVND (reference sequence). This CDR3 has 15 amino acids. V shed 1 base and J shed 5 bases, with 14 bases lying between them. CDR3 in DNA: TGTGCCAGTAGTATAGGGACTACCGGGTTGGAGACCCAGTACTTC. This encodes CASSIGTTGLETQYF.

The chain combines TRBV6-2 or TRBV6-3 with TRBJ1-1; 7 nucleotides line up with TRBD1. The CDR3 is 16 amino acids. Per germline, CDR1 MNHEY and CDR2 SVGEGT. After removal of 2 bases from V and 4 bases from J, the junction contained 10 bases not matched to a gene. The CDR3, as DNA: TGTGCCAGCAGTTACCTTAAACAGGGGAAGGGCACTGAAGCTTTCTTT. It translates to CASSYLKQGKGTEAFF.

Many counts were recorded for this clone. The CDR3 DNA reads TGCGCCAGCAGTGAGGCGGGGTTGGGCGAGCAGTACTTC. It is translated as CASSEAGLGEQYF. The rearrangement uses TRBV10-1 and TRBJ2-7; maybe TRBD2 (6 bases). Germline CDR1 and CDR2: WNHNN and SYGVQD (reference sequence). CDR3 length: 13 amino acids. Trimming removed 2 bases at V and 6 bases at J, with 11 bases between.

This rearrangement joins TRBV27 to TRBJ2-7; TRBD2 might be the D (6 bases). Germline-derived CDR1 and CDR2 are MNHEY and SMNVEV (reference sequence). V gave up 5 bases and J gave up 0 bases, with 17 bases separating them. This CDR3 region has 16 residues. CDR3 DNA: TGTGCCAGCAGTCCCGATGGTAGCGGTTTCTCCTACGAGCAGTACTTC. The encoded protein is CASSPDGSGFSYEQYF.

The V call is TRBV19, the J call TRBJ2-7; maybe TRBD2 (6 bases). CDR3 length: 13 amino acids. V lost 1 base and J lost 7, with 11 bases in between. The germline V gene encodes CDR1 LNHDA and CDR2 SQIVND (reference sequence). CDR3 protein: CASSIGGGREQYF. The CDR3 DNA sequence: TGTGCCAGTAGTATAGGTGGAGGGAGAGAGCAGTACTTC.

CDR3 DNA: TGTGCCAGCAGTAGCCGGGACAGGGGGCGGAGTGAGCAGTTCTTC. Its translation is CASSSRDRGRSEQFF. This chain connects TRBV7-8 to TRBJ2-1; 12 bases align to TRBD1. CDR1 and CDR2 (germline): SGHVS, FQNEAQ. The CDR3 totals 15 residues. The trim removed 6 bases at V and 9 bases at J, leaving 9 bases unmatched.

V usage is TRBV6-5 and J usage is TRBJ2-2; possibly TRBD2 for D (5 bases). Germline V gene lookup returns CDR1 MNHEY and CDR2 SVGAGI. This CDR3 comprises 14 residues. The germline V and J ends were trimmed by 7 bases and 5 bases, with 14 bases remaining between them. The CDR3 region has the DNA TGTGCCAGCACTTGGACTTCGGGGACCGGGGAGCTGTTTTTT. Translating gives CASTWTSGTGELFF.

The rearrangement links TRBV20-1 to TRBJ1-1; the D gene is possibly TRBD1 (5 bases). CDR3 length: 11 residues. Germline lookup yields CDR1 DFQATT and CDR2 SNEGSKA (reference sequence). The V and J ends lost 3 bases and 5 bases respectively, with 7 bases between them. The DNA of the CDR3 is TGCAGTGCTAGCGGGGGGACTGAAGCTTTCTTT. Protein sequence: CSASGGTEAFF.

This chain links TRBV18 with TRBJ2-7; D possibly corresponds to TRBD1 (6 bases). This CDR3 region has 13 residues. V gave up 3 bases and J gave up 4 bases, with 10 bases separating them. CDR1 and CDR2 (germline): KGHSH, LQKENI. The CDR3, as DNA: TGTGCCAGCTCACCTAGTCAGGGGTACGAGCAGTACTTC. Translation gives CASSPSQGYEQYF.

The V and J genes are TRBV30 and TRBJ1-2, with D unclear. CDR1 and CDR2 from the germline V gene are GTSNPN and SVGIG (reference sequence). This CDR3 has 15 residues. With 3 bases removed from V and 3 bases from J, the gap between germline ends came to 17 bases. CDR3 region: CAWSATPTPYYGYTF. The CDR3 nucleotides are TGTGCCTGGAGCGCTACCCCAACCCCATACTATGGCTACACCTTC. Using reference TRBV30 and TRBJ1-2 for the parts outside the CDR3, the full variable domain is SQTIHQWPATLVQPVGSPLSLECTVEGTSNPNLYWYRQAAGRGLQLLFYSVGIGQISSEVPQNLSASRPQDRQFILSSKKLLLSDSGFYLCAWSATPTPYYGYTFGSGTRLTVV.

This clone was detected once. The chain recombines TRBV6-5 with TRBJ1-2, with D possibly matching TRBD1 (5 bases). Germline CDR1 is MNHEY and CDR2 is SVGAGI. The CDR3 extends over 14 amino acids. The V end lost 5 bases, the J end lost 7 bases, and 17 bases lay between the germline ends. The CDR3 loop reads CASSPANGATGYTF. CDR3 DNA sequence: TGTGCCAGCAGTCCTGCTAATGGGGCTACTGGCTACACCTTC.

V is TRBV25-1 and J is TRBJ1-6, with D maybe TRBD1 (5 bases). The CDR3 extends over 16 amino acids. V was cut by 1 base and J by 2 bases, with 9 bases left in between. CDR1 MGHDK and CDR2 SYGVNS come from the germline V gene. CDR3 loop: CASSEFGGPYNSPLHF. The CDR3 DNA reads as TGTGCCAGCAGTGAATTCGGGGGACCCTATAATTCACCCCTCCACTTT.

The chain links TRBV7-8 to TRBJ1-2, with 8 bases lining up with TRBD1. CDR3 size: 17 residues. V lost 0 bases, J lost 6 bases, and 12 bases stayed unmatched. Looked up from germline, CDR1 is SGHVS and CDR2 is FQNEAQ. The CDR3 DNA sequence: TGTGCCAGCAGCTTAGCTAAAGCGGACAGGGTCCAGGATGGCTACACCTTC. Translation gives CASSLAKADRVQDGYTF.

The chain combines TRBV7-9 with TRBJ1-6; a weak D match, TRBD1 (6 bases). The CDR3 extends over 15 amino acids. V was pared by 5 bases and J by 7 bases, with 15 bases between. Germline V CDR1 and CDR2: SEHNR, FQNEAQ (reference sequence). CDR3 loop: CASSPPDSWNSPLHF. CDR3 in DNA: TGTGCCAGCAGCCCTCCGGACAGTTGGAATTCACCCCTCCACTTT.

The rearrangement uses TRBV6-2 or TRBV6-3 and TRBJ2-7; 7 nucleotides align to TRBD2. Germline values: CDR1 MNHEY, CDR2 SVGEGT. The CDR3 consists of 14 residues. V shed 2 bases and J 6 bases; nucleotides not matched to a gene: 7. The CDR3 nucleotides are TGTGCCAGCAGTTACATGGCTAGCGGAGGCGAGCAGTACTTC. Translated: CASSYMASGGEQYF.

This chain links TRBV27 with TRBJ2-4; D is ambiguous. The CDR3 runs to 16 residues. V was shortened by 1 base and J by 0 bases, with 10 bases between the two germline ends. CDR1 and CDR2 (germline): MNHEY, SMNVEV (reference sequence). CDR3 protein: CASSLYPGLAKNIQYF. For the CDR3, the DNA is TGTGCCAGCAGTTTATATCCGGGTCTAGCCAAAAACATTCAGTACTTC.

The V call is TRBV28, the J call TRBJ2-7, with 7 bases fitting TRBD1. CDR1 and CDR2 (germline): MDHEN, SYDVKM. This CDR3 contains 13 residues. Trimming cost V 6 bases and J 1 base; bases outside gene matches: 3. The CDR3 DNA is TGTGCCAGCAGCCGGGACAGATCCTACGAGCAGTACTTC. Translating it yields CASSRDRSYEQYF.

V and J are TRBV21-1 and TRBJ2-7; the table's TRBD1 call for D was not verified on the DNA. TRBV21-1 is an annotated pseudogene. The CDR3 totals 16 residues. The CDR3 sequence: CASSKTETGVGYEQYF. CDR3 DNA: TGTGCCAGCAGCAAAACGGAAACAGGGGTCGGATACGAGCAGTACTTC.

This chain joins TRBV7-9 and TRBJ2-7; the match to TRBD1 covers 9 bases. The CDR3 extends over 15 amino acids. Germline V gives CDR1 SEHNR, CDR2 FQNEAQ (reference sequence). Trimming cost V 0 bases and J 5 bases; bases outside gene matches: 5. CDR3 DNA sequence: TGTGCCAGCAGCTTAGCGGGACAGGGTAGCCACGAGCAGTACTTC. It codes for CASSLAGQGSHEQYF.

A remark on this clone: At the DNA level, this CDR3 is encoded by other sequences in the same sample as well. V is TRBV28 and J is TRBJ1-4; 7 bases match TRBD1. Germline values: CDR1 MDHEN, CDR2 SYDVKM. This CDR3 spans 15 amino acids. The J segment lost 2 bases and the V segment lost 6 bases, leaving 6 bases of the junction unmatched. Here the CDR3 reads CASSLTGATNEKLFF. Written as DNA, the CDR3 is TGTGCCAGCAGCCTCACAGGGGCGACTAATGAAAAACTGTTTTTT.

V gene TRBV7-9 combines with J gene TRBJ2-2; 8 bases fit TRBD2. Germline CDR1 and CDR2: SEHNR and FQNEAQ (reference sequence). CDR3 length equals 16 residues. The ends lost 2 bases at V and 6 bases at J; junction bases unmatched: 8. The CDR3 loop is CASSLPSAGGAGELFF. The CDR3, as DNA: TGTGCCAGCAGCTTACCTTCGGCGGGAGGCGCCGGGGAGCTGTTTTTT. Full variable domain (remainder filled in from reference TRBV7-9 and TRBJ2-2): DTGVSQNPRHKITKRGQNVTFRCDPISEHNRLYWYRQTLGQGPEFLTYFQNEAQLEKSRLLSDRFSAERPKGSFSTLEIQRTEQGDSAMYLCASSLPSAGGAGELFFGEGSRLTVL.

The chain recombines TRBV10-3 with TRBJ2-5; D may be TRBD1 (5 bases). This CDR3 has 13 residues. V was clipped by 10 bases and J by 2 bases, with 14 bases between them. Looked up from germline, CDR1 is ENHRY and CDR2 is SYGVKD. CDR3 amino acids: CATEPQEQETQYF. In DNA form, the CDR3 reads TGTGCCACCGAACCACAGGAGCAAGAGACCCAGTACTTC.